The TCR beta chain under discussion was sequenced for a study of T cells after yellow fever vaccination. General study findings and limits: The secondary response was weaker but peaked faster, day 5 versus 15. In post-booster samples, most primary-vaccination clones reappeared (just under 98% CD4, 70% to 90% CD8).

Generation of TCR cDNA used 5'RACE template switching (which added a universal primer site and UMIs). TCRdb called the 5' RACE reads again in MiXCR, with one record for every CDR3 protein. The sample records under 700,000 distinct CDR3 sequences, around 16% being singletons. This clonotype has ten or more counts. Antigen specificity is unknown. The sample consisted of PBMCs, taken more than 4 days after the first yellow fever vaccination. This TCR was sampled from a young man who received the YFV17D yellow fever vaccine.

The DNA of the CDR3 is TGTGCCAGCAGGAAGAGAAGCTCCTACGAGCAGTACGTC. Translated, it gives CASRKRSSYEQYV. The V call is TRBV6-1, the J call TRBJ2-7; no reliable D call. Germline V lookup: CDR1 MNHNS, CDR2 SASEGT. The ends were cut back, 6 bases at V and 0 bases at J, with 9 bases in the middle. This CDR3 region has 13 residues.